These 13 T cell receptor beta chains originate from one sample sequenced in a study of beta chain features in type 1 diabetes. The study, taken as a whole, reports: Moderate yet significant TCRB CDR3 shortening was seen in Type 1 diabetes patients in all four CD4+ subsets.

These TCRs' antigens remain unknown. Expressed TCRB transcripts were sequenced because the entire RNA isolate underwent reverse transcription. The data were produced by immunoSEQ multiplex PCR, yet TCRdb's version contains in-frame clones alone and is incomplete. The table has more than 55,000 clones, about 47% seen once; the top ten hold roughly 2.5%. Source material: Tregs from blood. All receptors come from a woman in her thirties or forties with type 1 diabetes.

This clone was seen a few times. The chain has TRBV27 and TRBJ1-6; D ambiguous. CDR3 size: 16 residues. V lost 7 bases and J lost 5, with 18 bases in between. CDR1 and CDR2 from the germline V gene are MNHEY and SMNVEV (reference sequence). CDR3 sequence reads: CASTRNQPSNNSPLHF. Written as DNA, the CDR3 is TGTGCCAGCACCCGGAACCAACCTAGCAATAATTCACCCCTCCACTTT.

This clone was seen a few times. V usage is TRBV28 and J usage is TRBJ1-2; a possible D gene is TRBD1 (6 bases). Looked up from germline, CDR1 is MDHEN and CDR2 is SYDVKM. Trimming cost V 4 bases and J 5 bases, with 14 bases left between them. The CDR3 runs 14 residues. Here the CDR3 DNA reads TGTGCCAGCAGTTCGGGACACGCTTTTTATGGCTACACCTTC. Amino acid sequence: CASSSGHAFYGYTF.

The rearrangement links TRBV29-1 to TRBJ1-4, with TRBD1 identical over 10 bases. Germline trimming cut 4 bases from V and 8 bases from J; bases unmatched to any gene: 4. The germline CDR1 and CDR2 sequences are SQVTM and ANQGSEA. This CDR3 is 13 amino acids long. The CDR3 protein is CSVGGQGLEKLFF. DNA for the CDR3: TGCAGCGTTGGGGGACAGGGGCTGGAAAAACTGTTTTTT.

A remark on this clone: One junction end disagrees with the germline gene, perhaps due to a read error. V and J are TRBV10-3 and TRBJ2-7; D is ambiguous. The germline CDR1 and CDR2 sequences are ENHRY and SYGVKD. The CDR3 is 15 amino acids. The DNA for the CDR3 is TGTGCCATCAGTGAGGGCAGACATACCTCCGACGAGCAGTACTTC. Translation gives CAISEGRHTSDEQYF.

The table lists this clone with a few counts. Written as DNA, the CDR3 is TGTGCCAGTAGTAGTCTTTCGGGGACTAGCGGGAGGAATGAGCAGTTCTTC. It specifies CASSSLSGTSGRNEQFF. The rearrangement joins TRBV19 to TRBJ2-1; 15 nucleotides align to TRBD2. J was trimmed by 7 bases and V by 4 bases; bases with no gene match: 8. Germline-derived CDR1 and CDR2 are LNHDA and SQIVND (reference sequence). This CDR3 region has 17 residues.

V gene TRBV5-4 combines with J gene TRBJ2-7; TRBD1 matches 8 bases. Germline values: CDR1 SGHNT, CDR2 YYREEE (reference sequence). V shed 6 bases, J shed 3 bases, and the junction held 11 bases outside the gene matches. The CDR3 loop spans 15 amino acids. CDR3 sequence (DNA): TGTGCCAGCAACACAGGACAGGGTAACAACTACGAGCAGTACTTC. Encoded protein: CASNTGQGNNYEQYF.

This clone was detected only once. The chain links TRBV18 to TRBJ1-5, with D uncertain. Trimming took off 4 bases at V and 6 bases at J, with 13 bases between the two ends. Germline CDR1 KGHSH, CDR2 LQKENI. CDR3 size: 14 residues. CDR3 amino acids: CASSQSGPPQPQHF. The CDR3, as DNA: TGTGCCAGCTCACAGTCCGGTCCTCCTCAGCCCCAGCATTTT.

The V gene is TRBV15, the J gene TRBJ1-3, with 7 nucleotides matching TRBD1. The V gene end was trimmed by 0 bases and the J gene end by 4 bases; junction bases not matched to a gene: 6. The CDR3 runs 16 residues. The germline CDR1 and CDR2 sequences are LNHNV and YYDKDF (reference sequence). The DNA for the CDR3 is TGTGCCACCAGCAGAGATATAGGGGGCGAAGGAAACACCATATATTTT. Its translation: CATSRDIGGEGNTIYF.

The chain combines TRBV7-2 with TRBJ2-1, with a tentative D call TRBD1 (5 bases). Germline values: CDR1 SGHTA, CDR2 FQGNSA. This CDR3 is built from 16 residues. Trimming left V 4 bases short and J 2 bases short, with 15 bases between. CDR3 DNA sequence: TGTGCCAGCAGCTCCCCTGAGGACATTGCCTACAATGAGCAGTTCTTC. The encoded protein is CASSSPEDIAYNEQFF. Full variable domain (remainder filled in from reference TRBV7-2 and TRBJ2-1): GAGVSQSPSNKVTEKGKDVELRCDPISGHTALYWYRQSLGQGLEFLIYFQGNSAPDKSGLPSDRFSAERTGGSVSTLTIQRTQQEDSAVYLCASSSPEDIAYNEQFFGPGTRLTVL.

This clone was seen more than once but under ten times. The V gene is TRBV7-3, the J gene TRBJ2-1; TRBD2 is a possible D gene (5 bases). CDR1 and CDR2 (germline): SGHTA, FQGTGA. CDR3 length equals 13 residues. The V end was cut by 6 bases, the J end by 7 bases, with 13 bases between. In DNA form, the CDR3 reads TGTGCCAGCAGGCGGAGGACGGGAAATGAGCAGTTCTTC. Protein: CASRRRTGNEQFF.

This clone was seen once. V gene TRBV19 combines with J gene TRBJ2-3; TRBD1 aligns across 9 bases. CDR1 and CDR2 from the germline V gene are LNHDA and SQIVND (reference sequence). The junction had 9 bases not matched to a gene; V was cut back by 8 bases and J by 3 bases. This CDR3 has 15 residues. CDR3 in amino acids: CASGRSGQGTDTQYF. The DNA for the CDR3 is TGTGCCAGTGGGCGCTCGGGACAGGGTACAGATACGCAGTATTTT.

The chain employs TRBV4-3 and TRBJ1-2; no clear D gene. The germline gives CDR1 LGHNA, CDR2 YSLEER. The CDR3 covers 15 residues. V lost 0 bases and J lost 0, with 8 bases in between. This CDR3 is CASSQEGRTNYGYTF. The DNA for the CDR3 is TGCGCCAGCAGCCAAGAAGGCAGGACTAACTATGGCTACACCTTC.

The rearrangement joins TRBV11-2 to TRBJ2-5; TRBD2 is a possible D gene (6 bases). Germline CDR1 SGHAT, CDR2 FQNNGV. The CDR3 loop spans 13 amino acids. Trimming left V 6 bases short and J 5 bases short, with 13 bases between. CDR3 protein: CASSWGRGETQYF. The CDR3 DNA follows: TGTGCCAGCAGTTGGGGTCGGGGGGAGACCCAGTACTTC.